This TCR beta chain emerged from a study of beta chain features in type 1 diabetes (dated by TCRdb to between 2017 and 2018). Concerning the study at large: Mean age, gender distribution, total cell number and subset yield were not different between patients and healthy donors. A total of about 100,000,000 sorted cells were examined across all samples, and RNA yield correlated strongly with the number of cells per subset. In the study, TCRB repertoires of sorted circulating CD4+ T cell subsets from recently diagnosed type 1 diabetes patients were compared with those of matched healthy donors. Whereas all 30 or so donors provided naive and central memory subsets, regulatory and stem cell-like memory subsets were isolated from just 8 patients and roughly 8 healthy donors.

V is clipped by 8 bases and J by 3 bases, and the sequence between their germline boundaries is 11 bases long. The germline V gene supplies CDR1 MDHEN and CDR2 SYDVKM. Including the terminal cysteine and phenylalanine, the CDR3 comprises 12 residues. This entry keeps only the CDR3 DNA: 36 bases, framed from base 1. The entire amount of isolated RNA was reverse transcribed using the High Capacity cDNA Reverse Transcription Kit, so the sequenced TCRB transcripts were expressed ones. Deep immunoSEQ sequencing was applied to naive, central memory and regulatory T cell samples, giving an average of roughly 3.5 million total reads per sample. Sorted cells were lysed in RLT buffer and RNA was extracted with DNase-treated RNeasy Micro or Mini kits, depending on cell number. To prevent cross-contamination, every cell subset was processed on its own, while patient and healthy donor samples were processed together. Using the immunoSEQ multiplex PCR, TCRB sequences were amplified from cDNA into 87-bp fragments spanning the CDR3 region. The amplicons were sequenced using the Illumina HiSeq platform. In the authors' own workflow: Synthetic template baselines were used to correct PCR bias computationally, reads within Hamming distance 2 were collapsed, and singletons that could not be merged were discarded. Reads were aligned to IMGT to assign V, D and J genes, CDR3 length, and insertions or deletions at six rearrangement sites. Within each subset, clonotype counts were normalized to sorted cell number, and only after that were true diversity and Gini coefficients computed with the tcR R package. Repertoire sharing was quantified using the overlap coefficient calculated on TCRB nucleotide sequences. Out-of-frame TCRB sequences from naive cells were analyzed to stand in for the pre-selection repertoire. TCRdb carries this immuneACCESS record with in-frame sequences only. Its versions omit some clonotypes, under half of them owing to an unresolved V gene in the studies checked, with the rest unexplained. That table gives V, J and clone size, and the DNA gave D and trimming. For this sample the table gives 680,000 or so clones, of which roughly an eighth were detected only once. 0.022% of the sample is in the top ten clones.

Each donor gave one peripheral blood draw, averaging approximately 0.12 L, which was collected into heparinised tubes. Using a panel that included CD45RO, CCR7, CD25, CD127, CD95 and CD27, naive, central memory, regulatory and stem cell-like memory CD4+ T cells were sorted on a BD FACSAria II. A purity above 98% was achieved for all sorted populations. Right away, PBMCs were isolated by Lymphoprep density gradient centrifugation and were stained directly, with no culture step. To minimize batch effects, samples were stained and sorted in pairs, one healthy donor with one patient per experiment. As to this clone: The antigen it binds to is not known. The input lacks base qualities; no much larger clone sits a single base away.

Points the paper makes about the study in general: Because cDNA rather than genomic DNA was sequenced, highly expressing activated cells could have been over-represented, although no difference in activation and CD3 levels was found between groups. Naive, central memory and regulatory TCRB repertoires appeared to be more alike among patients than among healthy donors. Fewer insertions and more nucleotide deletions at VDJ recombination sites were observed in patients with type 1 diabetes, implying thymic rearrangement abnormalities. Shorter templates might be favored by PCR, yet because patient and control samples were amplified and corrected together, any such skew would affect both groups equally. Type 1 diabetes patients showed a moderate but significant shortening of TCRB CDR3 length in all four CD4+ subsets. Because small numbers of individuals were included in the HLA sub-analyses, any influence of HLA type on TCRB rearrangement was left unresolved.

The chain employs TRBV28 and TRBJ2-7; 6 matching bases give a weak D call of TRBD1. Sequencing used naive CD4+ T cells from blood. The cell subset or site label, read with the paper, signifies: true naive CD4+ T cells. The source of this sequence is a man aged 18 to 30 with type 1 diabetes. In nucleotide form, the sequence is TGTGCCAGCCGGGGACAAGTCTACGAGCAGTACTTC. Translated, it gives CASRGQVYEQYF. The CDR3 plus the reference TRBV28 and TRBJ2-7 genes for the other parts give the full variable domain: DVKVTQSSRYLVKRTGEKVFLECVQDMDHENMFWYRQDPGLGLRLIYFSYDVKMKEKGDIPEGYSVSREKKERFSLILESASTNQTSMYLCASRGQVYEQYFGPGTRLTVT.